These 10 T cell receptor beta chains share one sample of origin, sequenced in a study of OX40 agonist ivuxolimab in advanced cancers. Clones were sequenced by immunoSEQ multiplex PCR, and TCRdb holds only the in-frame ones, with some missing. The sample has roughly 80,000 clones; 75% to 85% are singletons. The specimen was CD4+ or CD8+ T cells sorted from blood, collected in a trial of the OX40 agonist ivuxolimab. The receptor source for this set is an adult with an advanced solid tumor such as melanoma, head and neck, liver or kidney cancer.

The chain recombines TRBV11-2 with TRBJ2-2; 9 positions agree with TRBD2. V lost 5 bases, J lost 3 bases, and 16 bases stayed unmatched. Germline V gene lookup returns CDR1 SGHAT and CDR2 FQNNGV. The CDR3 consists of 19 residues. The CDR3 reads CASSPLRGGGVSDTGELFF. The CDR3 coding sequence is TGTGCCAGCAGCCCCCTCCGGGGCGGGGGGGTGTCGGACACCGGGGAGCTGTTTTTT.

The chain employs TRBV27 and TRBJ2-1, with D possibly matching TRBD2 (6 bases). Trimming removed 6 bases from V and 7 bases from J, with 19 bases in between. CDR1 MNHEY and CDR2 SMNVEV come from the germline V gene (reference sequence). The CDR3 contains 15 residues. Here the CDR3 DNA reads TGTGCCAGCAGATCAGCCGGGGGAGGAGAGAATGAGCAGTTCTTC. As protein: CASRSAGGGENEQFF.

The rearrangement uses TRBV7-3 and TRBJ1-1; the match to TRBD1 covers 7 bases. The CDR3 runs 13 residues. With V trimmed by 6 bases and J by 5 bases, 6 bases remained unmatched. Germline V gives CDR1 SGHTA, CDR2 FQGTGA. The CDR3 spells CASRRQGWTEAFF. In nucleotides, the CDR3 is TGTGCCAGCAGGAGACAGGGATGGACTGAAGCTTTCTTT.

V is TRBV2 and J is TRBJ2-5; TRBD2 might be the D (6 bases). The J call may be in error: the DNA end matches TRBJ2-7 better. Germline V gene data show CDR1 as SNHLY and CDR2 as FYNNEI. This CDR3 region has 14 residues. The CDR3 DNA follows: TGTGCCAGCAGTGGGCGTAGCGGCTCCTACGAGCAGTACTTC. Translated: CASSGRSGSYEQYF.

J is TRBJ2-1 and V is TRBV5-6, with 12 bases fitting TRBD2. CDR1 is SGHDT, CDR2 YYEEEE, per germline. This CDR3 region has 13 residues. The junction had 6 bases not matched to a gene; V was cut back by 1 base and J by 16 bases. CDR3 sequence (DNA): TGTGCCAGCAGCTTGTGGGCTAGCGGGGGGGCTTTCTTC. It translates to CASSLWASGGAFF.

The rearrangement links TRBV6-6 to TRBJ2-2; 11 nucleotides match TRBD1. Looked up from germline, CDR1 is MNHNY and CDR2 is SVGAGI (reference sequence). The CDR3 contains 15 residues. V trimming: 6 bases; J trimming: 3 bases; junction bases outside the gene matches: 3. For the CDR3, the DNA is TGTGCCAGCAGCCAGGGACAGGGGGACACCGGGGAGCTGTTTTTT. Its protein is CASSQGQGDTGELFF.

The chain has TRBV29-1 and TRBJ1-1, with TRBD1 as a possible D gene (5 bases). Germline V gene sequence: CDR1 SQVTM, CDR2 ANQGSEA. V was pared by 7 bases and J by 1 base, with 13 bases between. CDR3 size: 13 residues. The CDR3 reads CSALGHPNTEAFF. CDR3 bases: TGCAGCGCCTTAGGACACCCGAACACTGAAGCTTTCTTT.

The gene calls are TRBV5-1 and TRBJ2-1, with no clear D. The V end was cut by 4 bases, the J end by 0 bases, with 17 bases between. The CDR3 sequence is 17 residues long. Germline CDR1 SGHRS, CDR2 YFSETQ. In DNA, the CDR3 is TGCGCCAGCAGCCGTGCCCCCGGACGGAGCTCCTACAATGAGCAGTTCTTC. It specifies CASSRAPGRSSYNEQFF.

The chain links TRBV7-8 to TRBJ1-5; TRBD1 might be the D (5 bases). Trimming removed 3 bases from V and 6 bases from J, with 12 bases in between. Germline values: CDR1 SGHVS, CDR2 FQNEAQ. The CDR3 length is 14 residues. The CDR3 nucleotides are TGTGCCAGCAGCTTCGGAGGGGTGGGTCAGCCCCAGCATTTT. Translated: CASSFGGVGQPQHF.

The chain recombines TRBV7-2 with TRBJ1-6, with a tentative D call TRBD1 (5 bases). Deletions cut 5 bases from V and 14 bases from J, with 28 bases between. CDR1 SGHTA and CDR2 FQGNSA come from the germline V gene. The CDR3 covers 17 residues. DNA of the CDR3: TGTGCCAGCAGCGGGATAGGGCAGGGCAATCTACGCGCCTCCCTCCACTTT. Translated, it gives CASSGIGQGNLRASLHF.